This T cell receptor (beta chain) was sequenced in a study of blood T cell repertoires in COVID-19. At the level of the study: Nucleic acid was either cDNA or gDNA, and it came from T cells, B-cell-depleted T cells, or PBMCs.

The sample holds one count of this clone. Assay: immunoSEQ multiplex PCR; the TCRdb copy retains only in-frame clones and omits some. The sample has roughly 42,000 clones; about 85% are singletons. Germline V gene data show CDR1 as MGHRA and CDR2 as YSYEKL. CDR3 length equals 14 residues. Trimming removed 1 base from V and 1 base from J, with 7 bases in between. This clonotype was sampled from a woman in her 70s in a cohort sampled during active COVID-19. The sample taken for sequencing was peripheral blood. The chain uses TRBV4-1 and TRBJ1-2; D remains unclear. In DNA form, the CDR3 reads TGCGCCAGCAGCCAAGGGCCAAATAACTATGGCTACACCTTC. Its protein is CASSQGPNNYGYTF.